This entry lists 22 T cell receptor beta chains sequenced from one sample in a study of graft-versus-host responses after intestinal transplantation. Profiling relied on immunoSEQ multiplex PCR, and the TCRdb table lists in-frame clones only, not all of them. The sample lists roughly 3,000 clones; roughly 91% were seen once. Sequenced material: bone marrow, taken 350 to 400 days after transplant. All receptors derive from a human patient who received an intestinal transplant, so some T cells may come from the graft donor.

V and J are TRBV14 and TRBJ2-5, with TRBD2 matching over 9 bases. The CDR3 extends over 16 amino acids. CDR1 is SGHDN and CDR2 is FVKESK in the germline V gene. V shed 3 bases, J shed 5 bases, and the junction held 10 bases outside the gene matches. The CDR3 bases are TGTGCCAGCAGCCAGGGACTAGCCTTGGGCATGGAGACCCAGTACTTC. It is translated as CASSQGLALGMETQYF.

In DNA, the CDR3 is TGTGCCAGCAGGGGGGACACTGAAGCTTTCTTT. It is translated as CASRGDTEAFF. This sequence joins TRBV6-1 and TRBJ1-1, with D possibly matching TRBD1 (5 bases). Per the germline V gene, CDR1 is MNHNS and CDR2 is SASEGT. The CDR3 length is 11 residues. V shed 6 bases and J shed 3 bases, with 5 bases lying between them.

The chain uses TRBV18 and TRBJ2-1; TRBD1 matches at 9 bases. CDR1 is KGHSH and CDR2 is LQKENI in the germline V gene. This CDR3 region has 14 residues. J was trimmed by 5 bases and V by 3 bases; bases with no gene match: 2. This CDR3 reads CASSPRTGDNEQFF. The CDR3 coding sequence is TGTGCCAGCTCACCTAGGACAGGGGACAATGAGCAGTTCTTC.

V is TRBV12-5 and J is TRBJ1-1; 10 bases are a match to TRBD1. With 0 bases clipped from V and 3 bases from J, the junction kept 7 bases outside the gene matches. The CDR3 length is 17 residues. The germline V gene encodes CDR1 LGHNT and CDR2 FRNRAP. CDR3 nucleotides: TGTGCTAGTGGTTTGGTCATTGGGACAGGGGTTGACACTGAAGCTTTCTTT. Amino acids: CASGLVIGTGVDTEAFF.

The rearrangement joins TRBV2 to TRBJ1-3; D is perhaps TRBD1 (6 bases). Germline CDR1 SNHLY, CDR2 FYNNEI. V was cut by 4 bases and J by 0 bases, with 7 bases left in between. The CDR3 is 14 residues long. CDR3 sequence: CASSAGDSGNTIYF. The CDR3, as DNA: TGTGCCAGCAGTGCAGGGGACTCTGGAAACACCATATATTTT.

This chain links TRBV5-1 with TRBJ2-3; 15 nucleotides agree with TRBD2. The CDR3 has 18 amino acids. With V trimmed by 2 bases and J by 4 bases, 8 bases remained unmatched. Germline CDR1 and CDR2: SGHRS and YFSETQ. As DNA, the CDR3 is TGCGCCAGCAGCTTAGGACTAGCGGGAGGGCCCGCGTCAGATACGCAGTATTTT. Encoded protein: CASSLGLAGGPASDTQYF.

The chain joins TRBV6-7 to TRBJ2-7; TRBD1 aligns across 7 bases. Being an ORF, TRBV6-7 has a function that is uncertain. The CDR3 has 17 residues. V lost 6 bases to trimming and J lost 1 base; unmatched junction nucleotides: 15. CDR3 amino acids: CASRNCPQDRWSYEQYF. CDR3 DNA sequence: TGTGCCAGCAGGAATTGCCCCCAGGACAGGTGGTCCTACGAGCAGTACTTC.

The V and J genes are TRBV5-1 and TRBJ2-4; a possible D gene is TRBD1 (5 bases). Germline V lookup: CDR1 SGHRS, CDR2 YFSETQ. The V end was cut by 0 bases, the J end by 7 bases, with 14 bases between. This CDR3 is built from 15 residues. CDR3 DNA sequence: TGCGCCAGCAGCTTGGGGGTAGGGGAAGTCAACATTCAGTACTTC. It yields the protein CASSLGVGEVNIQYF.

The chain recombines TRBV5-4 with TRBJ2-1, with 12 bases lining up with TRBD2. Looked up from germline, CDR1 is SGHNT and CDR2 is YYREEE (reference sequence). V shed 5 bases and J 2 bases; nucleotides not matched to a gene: 5. The CDR3 is 16 amino acids. The CDR3 reads CASRIRLAGAYNEQFF. CDR3 DNA: TGTGCCAGCAGGATTAGACTAGCGGGGGCCTACAATGAGCAGTTCTTC.

The chain combines TRBV5-1 with TRBJ2-3; TRBD2 matches 8 bases. Losses at the gene ends were 4 bases for V and 0 bases for J; bases not matched to a gene: 7. Germline CDR1 and CDR2: SGHRS and YFSETQ. CDR3 length: 16 residues. The CDR3 nucleotides are TGCGCCAGCAGCCTTAGCGGGGACGGTAGCACAGATACGCAGTATTTT. Its protein product is CASSLSGDGSTDTQYF. Drawing the rest from reference TRBV5-1 and TRBJ2-3, the complete variable domain is KAGVTQTPRYLIKTRGQQVTLSCSPISGHRSVSWYQQTPGQGLQFLFEYFSETQRNKGNFPGRFSGRQFSNSRSEMNVSTLELGDSALYLCASSLSGDGSTDTQYFGPGTRLTVL.

The chain recombines TRBV28 with TRBJ2-1; 9 bases match TRBD1. Germline values: CDR1 MDHEN, CDR2 SYDVKM. The CDR3 totals 18 residues. V lost 4 bases to trimming and J lost 5 bases; unmatched junction nucleotides: 15. In nucleotides, the CDR3 is TGTGCCAGCAGTTGCGGACAGGGGCTTCTGCGTGACCACAATGAGCAGTTCTTC. Protein sequence: CASSCGQGLLRDHNEQFF.

This chain joins TRBV6-4 and TRBJ2-3, with TRBD2 identical over 14 bases. The CDR3 totals 15 residues. Trimming took 4 bases from V and 5 from J; bases not matched to a gene: 2. Germline V gene data show CDR1 as MRHNA and CDR2 as SNTAGT. The chain's CDR3 is CASSGLAGGQDTQYF. CDR3 nucleotide sequence: TGTGCCAGCAGTGGACTAGCGGGGGGGCAAGATACGCAGTATTTT.

This clone was found once. This chain connects TRBV6-5 to TRBJ2-7, with D perhaps matching TRBD2 (7 bases). Germline values: CDR1 MNHEY, CDR2 SVGAGI. The CDR3 loop spans 15 amino acids. With 2 bases removed from V and 2 bases from J, the gap between germline ends came to 13 bases. This CDR3 is CASSYGGGGTYEQYF. CDR3 coding DNA: TGTGCCAGCAGTTACGGGGGCGGGGGCACCTACGAGCAGTACTTC.

The chain employs TRBV5-4 and TRBJ2-7; TRBD1 matches at 11 bases. The V gene end was trimmed by 1 base and the J gene end by 2 bases; junction bases not matched to a gene: 5. The CDR3 is 16 amino acids. Germline V gene data show CDR1 as SGHNT and CDR2 as YYREEE (reference sequence). The CDR3, as DNA: TGTGCCAGCAGCTTGTCGATGGGACAGGGGGCCTACGAGCAGTACTTC. This sequence encodes CASSLSMGQGAYEQYF.

The chain combines TRBV4-2 with TRBJ2-7; 12 bases map to TRBD2. CDR3 length: 18 amino acids. Trimming removed 0 bases from V and 0 bases from J; junction bases left unmatched: 6. Germline CDR1 is LGHNA and CDR2 is YNFKEQ. CDR3: CASSQDSLAGGYSYEQYF. For the CDR3, the DNA is TGTGCCAGCAGCCAAGATAGCCTAGCGGGAGGGTACTCCTACGAGCAGTACTTC.

The chain uses TRBV18 and TRBJ1-1; 10 nucleotides agree with TRBD1. The germline CDR1 and CDR2 sequences are KGHSH and LQKENI. Trimming took 3 bases from V and 6 from J; bases not matched to a gene: 7. The CDR3 sequence is 15 residues long. The CDR3 sequence is CASSPGQGSRAEAFF. CDR3 nucleotides: TGTGCCAGCTCACCGGGACAGGGGAGTAGGGCTGAAGCTTTCTTT.

This chain connects TRBV7-3 to TRBJ2-7; D might be TRBD1 (7 bases). Trimming took 5 bases from V and 2 from J, leaving 13 bases between them. The CDR3 spans 14 residues. Per the germline V gene, CDR1 is SGHTA and CDR2 is FQGTGA. The CDR3: CASSLQGGPYEQYF. Written as DNA, the CDR3 is TGTGCCAGCAGCCTTCAGGGGGGCCCCTACGAGCAGTACTTC.

The chain uses TRBV6-1 and TRBJ1-5; a weak D match, TRBD1 (5 bases). The germline V gene encodes CDR1 MNHNS and CDR2 SASEGT. V was clipped by 8 bases and J by 2 bases, with 16 bases between them. CDR3 length: 15 amino acids. The CDR3 coding sequence is TGTGCCAGCGCGGGGCAGGGCACGGGCAATCAGCCCCAGCATTTT. This codes for CASAGQGTGNQPQHF.

CDR3 loop: CASTEVYGYTF. Written as DNA, the CDR3 is TGTGCCAGCACAGAGGTCTATGGCTACACCTTC. V and J are TRBV6-1 and TRBJ1-2; no reliable D call. The CDR3 is 11 amino acids. V dropped 7 bases and J dropped 4 bases, with 7 bases sitting between them. Germline V CDR1 and CDR2: MNHNS, SASEGT.

The chain employs TRBV4-1 and TRBJ2-7; D possibly corresponds to TRBD1 (6 bases). Germline CDR1 MGHRA, CDR2 YSYEKL. Trimming shortened V by 4 bases and J by 2 bases, and 9 bases separated the two germline ends. CDR3 length equals 13 residues. The CDR3 sequence is CASSRTETYEQYF. In DNA, the CDR3 is TGCGCCAGCAGCCGGACAGAGACCTACGAGCAGTACTTC.

V usage is TRBV2 and J usage is TRBJ1-6, with D possibly TRBD1 on 5 matching bases. The V end lost 2 bases, the J end lost 8 bases, and 13 bases lay between the germline ends. There are 15 residues in the CDR3. Germline V gene data show CDR1 as SNHLY and CDR2 as FYNNEI. CDR3 nucleotides: TGTGCCAGCAGTGAAAGACGGGACGGCTATTCACCCCTCCACTTT. Protein sequence: CASSERRDGYSPLHF.

This clone was counted a single time. The gene calls are TRBV29-1 and TRBJ2-5; D is uncertain. V dropped 0 bases and J dropped 0 bases, with 5 bases sitting between them. CDR3 size: 13 residues. CDR1 is SQVTM and CDR2 is ANQGSEA in the germline V gene. The CDR3 sequence: CSVEDRNQETQYF. The DNA of the CDR3 is TGCAGCGTTGAAGATCGAAACCAAGAGACCCAGTACTTC.